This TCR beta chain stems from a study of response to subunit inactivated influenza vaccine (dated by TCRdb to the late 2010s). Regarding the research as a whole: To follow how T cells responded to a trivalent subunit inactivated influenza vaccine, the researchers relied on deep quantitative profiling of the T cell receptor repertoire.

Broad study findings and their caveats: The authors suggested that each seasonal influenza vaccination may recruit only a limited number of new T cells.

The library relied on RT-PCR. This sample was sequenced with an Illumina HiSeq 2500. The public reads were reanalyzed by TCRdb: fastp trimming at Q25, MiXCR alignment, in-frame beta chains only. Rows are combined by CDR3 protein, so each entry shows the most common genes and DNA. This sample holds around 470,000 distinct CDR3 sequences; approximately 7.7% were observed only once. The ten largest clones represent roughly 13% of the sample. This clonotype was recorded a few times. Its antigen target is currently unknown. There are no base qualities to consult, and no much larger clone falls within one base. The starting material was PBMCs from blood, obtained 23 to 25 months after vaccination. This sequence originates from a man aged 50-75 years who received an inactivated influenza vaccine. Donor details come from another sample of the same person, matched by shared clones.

The CDR3 has the sequence CASRLTPVPQQYF. At the DNA level, the sequence is TGTGCCAGCAGACTTACCCCAGTTCCTCAGCAGTACTTC. The V and J genes are TRBV7-2 and TRBJ2-7; no confident D gene assignment can be made. Including cysteine and phenylalanine, the CDR3 has 13 amino acids. CDR3 DNA is the only sequence kept; it has 39 bases, read in frame from the first base. V gives up 6 bases and J gives up 8 bases, and the segment between their germline ends measures 17 bases. CDR1 SGHTA and CDR2 FQGNSA were looked up in the germline V gene.